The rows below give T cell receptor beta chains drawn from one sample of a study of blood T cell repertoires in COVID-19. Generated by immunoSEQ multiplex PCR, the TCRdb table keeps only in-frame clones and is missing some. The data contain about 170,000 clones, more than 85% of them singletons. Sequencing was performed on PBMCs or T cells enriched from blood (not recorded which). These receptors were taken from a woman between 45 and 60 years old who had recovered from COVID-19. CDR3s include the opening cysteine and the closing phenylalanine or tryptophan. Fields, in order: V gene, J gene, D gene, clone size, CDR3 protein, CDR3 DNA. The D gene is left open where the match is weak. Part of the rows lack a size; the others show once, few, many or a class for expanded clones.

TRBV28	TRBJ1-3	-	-	CASRTGGGNTIYF	TGTGCCAGCAGGACCGGGGGAGGAAACACCATATATTTT
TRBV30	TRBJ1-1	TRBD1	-	CAWRQGASAEAFF	TGTGCCTGGAGACAGGGGGCGAGCGCTGAAGCTTTCTTT
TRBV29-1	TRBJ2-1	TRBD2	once	CSVVLSSGKAHEQFF	TGCAGCGTTGTTCTCAGTAGCGGGAAGGCTCATGAGCAGTTCTTC
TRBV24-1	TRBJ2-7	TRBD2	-	CATSDSTLGGIEQYF	TGTGCCACCAGTGATTCGACCCTGGGAGGGATCGAGCAGTACTTC
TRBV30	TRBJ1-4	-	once	CAWSGEGPGAKLFF	TGTGCCTGGAGTGGGGAGGGCCCCGGCGCAAAACTGTTTTTT
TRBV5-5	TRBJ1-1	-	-	CASSLEVGGGNTEAFF	TGTGCCAGCAGCTTGGAGGTGGGAGGAGGAAACACTGAAGCTTTCTTT
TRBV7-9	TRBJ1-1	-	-	CASSPSGGGLNTEAFF	TGTGCCAGCAGCCCTTCGGGGGGAGGGTTGAACACTGAAGCTTTCTTT
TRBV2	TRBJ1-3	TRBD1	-	CASSTFRDSRNTIYF	TGTGCCAGCAGCACCTTCCGGGACAGCCGAAACACCATATATTTT
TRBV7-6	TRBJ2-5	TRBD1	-	CASSPRGTAGETQYF	TGTGCCAGCAGCCCACGAGGGACAGCTGGAGAGACCCAGTACTTC
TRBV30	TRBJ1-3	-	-	CAWSVRGNTIYF	TGTGCCTGGAGTGTCCGGGGAAACACCATATATTTT
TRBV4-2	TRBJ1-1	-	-	CASSQDPGGVGGVTEAFF	TGTGCCAGCAGCCAAGACCCCGGCGGGGTAGGGGGGGTCACTGAAGCTTTCTTT
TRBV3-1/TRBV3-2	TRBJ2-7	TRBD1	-	CASSPDRGRGYEQYF	TGTGCCAGCAGCCCCGACAGGGGCAGGGGATACGAGCAGTACTTC
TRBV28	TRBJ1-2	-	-	CASNSGLIRGYTF	TGTGCCAGCAACTCAGGGTTGATTAGGGGCTACACCTTC
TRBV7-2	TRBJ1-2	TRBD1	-	CASSSQLYGGGVGYTF	TGTGCCAGCAGCTCCCAATTGTATGGAGGGGGCGTTGGCTACACCTTC
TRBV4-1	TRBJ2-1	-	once	CASSQENPGVNNEQFF	TGCGCCAGCAGCCAAGAAAACCCAGGGGTCAACAATGAGCAGTTCTTC
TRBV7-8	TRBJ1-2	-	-	CASSFPGAYGYTF	TGTGCCAGCAGCTTCCCAGGGGCCTATGGCTACACCTTC
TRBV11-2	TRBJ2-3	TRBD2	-	CASSSGGGPGLTDTQYF	TGTGCCAGCAGCTCTGGGGGAGGGCCGGGTTTGACAGATACGCAGTATTTT
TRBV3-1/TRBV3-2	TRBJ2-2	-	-	CASSLQGGAGELFF	TGTGCCAGCAGCCTACAGGGTGGGGCCGGGGAGCTGTTTTTT
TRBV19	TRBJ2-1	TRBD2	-	CASSKASGGFNEQFF	TGTGCCAGTAGTAAAGCTAGCGGGGGTTTTAATGAGCAGTTCTTC
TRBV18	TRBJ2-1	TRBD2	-	CASSSSLAGDVNEQFF	TGTGCCAGCTCGTCCTCACTAGCGGGAGATGTGAATGAGCAGTTCTTC
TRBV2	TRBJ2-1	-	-	CASSQTTVYNEQFF	TGTGCCAGCAGCCAGACTACCGTTTACAATGAGCAGTTCTTC
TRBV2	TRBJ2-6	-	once	CASSVVTGSGANVLTF	TGTGCCAGCAGTGTCGTGACAGGCTCTGGGGCCAACGTCCTGACTTTC
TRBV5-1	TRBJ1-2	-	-	CASSMRAGGYGYTF	TGCGCCAGCAGTATGAGGGCCGGGGGGTATGGCTACACCTTC
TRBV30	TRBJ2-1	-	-	CAQRTGSYNEQFF	TGTGCCCAGCGGACGGGATCTTACAATGAGCAGTTCTTC